This T cell receptor beta chain was recorded in a study of T-cell memory formation after mild COVID-19. The study's findings and limits: CD4+ contracting clones were found mainly in CM and EM, and CD8+ ones in EMRA.

Via MiXCR, TCRdb re-called the 5' RACE reads, giving one row per CDR3 protein. Of a few hundred thousand distinct CDR3 sequences listed, 15% to 20% are singletons. A remark on this clonotype: Its antigen is currently unknown.

In germline, CDR1 is LGHNA, CDR2 YSLEER. The CDR3 totals 18 residues. Between the trimmed V and J ends, which lost 7 bases and 0 bases, there was a span of 22 bases. The receptor comes from a man aged 18 to 29 who had mild COVID-19 (a few samples of this study predate the infection). Cell type and time point are not known. The sample comprised PBMCs or a T cell subset sorted from them (not recorded which). The chain couples TRBV4-3 to TRBJ1-5; D is undetermined. The CDR3 here is CASIPGIGGPYSNQPQHF. In DNA form, the CDR3 reads TGCGCCAGCATCCCCGGGATTGGAGGGCCGTATAGCAATCAGCCCCAGCATTTT.